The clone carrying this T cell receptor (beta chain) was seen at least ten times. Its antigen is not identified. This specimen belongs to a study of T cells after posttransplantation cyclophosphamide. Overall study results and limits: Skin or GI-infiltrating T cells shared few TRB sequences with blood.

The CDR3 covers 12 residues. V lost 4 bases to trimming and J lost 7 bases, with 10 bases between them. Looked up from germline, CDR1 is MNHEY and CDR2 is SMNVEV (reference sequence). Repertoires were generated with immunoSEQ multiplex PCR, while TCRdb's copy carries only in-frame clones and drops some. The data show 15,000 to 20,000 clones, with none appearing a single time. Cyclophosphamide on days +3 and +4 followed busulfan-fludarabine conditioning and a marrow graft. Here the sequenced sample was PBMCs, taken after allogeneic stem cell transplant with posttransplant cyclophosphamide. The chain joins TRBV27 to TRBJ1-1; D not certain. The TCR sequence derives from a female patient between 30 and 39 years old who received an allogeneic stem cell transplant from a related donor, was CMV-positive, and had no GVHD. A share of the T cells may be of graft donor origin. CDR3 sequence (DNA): TGTGCCAGCAGTTACAGCGGGGATGAAGCTTTCTTT. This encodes CASSYSGDEAFF.